In this sample, the clone carrying this TCR beta chain turned up a few times. The antigen remains undetermined. Amplification used 60 Vbeta primers and 13 Jbeta primers. Sequencing used immunoSEQ multiplex PCR; TCRdb keeps in-frame clones, though not all of them. This sample has about 120,000 clones, with around 10% found just once. The source of the sample is a study of cytomegalovirus exposure and HLA in healthy donors. The germline CDR1 and CDR2 sequences are SGHRS and YFSETQ. The CDR3 length is 17 residues. Trimming removed 4 bases at V and 2 bases at J, with 21 bases between. Broader study findings: Analysis performed later found around 15,000 TCR beta sequences associated with HLA alleles at 0.05 false discovery rate.

The source is a man aged 25 to 40 in good health and CMV-seronegative. What was sequenced was PBMCs. The chain joins TRBV5-1 to TRBJ1-2; possibly TRBD1 for D (6 bases). In DNA form, the CDR3 reads TGCGCCAGCAGCCCGCAACCGACAGGTTCTGACAACTATGGCTACACCTTC. Amino acids: CASSPQPTGSDNYGYTF.